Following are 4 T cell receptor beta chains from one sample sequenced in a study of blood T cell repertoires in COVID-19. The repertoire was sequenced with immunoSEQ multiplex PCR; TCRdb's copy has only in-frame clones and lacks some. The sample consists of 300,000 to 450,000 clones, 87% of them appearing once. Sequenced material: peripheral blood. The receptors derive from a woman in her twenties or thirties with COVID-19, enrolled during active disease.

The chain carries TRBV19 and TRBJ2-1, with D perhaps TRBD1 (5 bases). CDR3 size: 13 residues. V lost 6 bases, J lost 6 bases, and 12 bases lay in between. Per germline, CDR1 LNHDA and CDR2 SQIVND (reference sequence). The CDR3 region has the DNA TGTGCCAGTAGCCCCTTCGACAGCAATGAGCAGTTCTTC. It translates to CASSPFDSNEQFF.

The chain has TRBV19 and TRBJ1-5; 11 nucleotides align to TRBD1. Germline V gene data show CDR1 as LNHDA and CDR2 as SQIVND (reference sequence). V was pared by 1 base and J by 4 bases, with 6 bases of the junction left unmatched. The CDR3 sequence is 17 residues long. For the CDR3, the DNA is TGTGCCAGTAGTATAGCCTTGGACAGGGGGCCTAATCAGCCCCAGCATTTT. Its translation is CASSIALDRGPNQPQHF.

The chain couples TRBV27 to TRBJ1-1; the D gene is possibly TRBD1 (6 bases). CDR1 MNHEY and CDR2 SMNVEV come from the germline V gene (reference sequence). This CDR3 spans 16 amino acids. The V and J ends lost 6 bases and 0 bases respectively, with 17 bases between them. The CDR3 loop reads CASSLGRDILNTEAFF. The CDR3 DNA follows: TGTGCCAGCAGCCTAGGCCGGGACATCCTGAACACTGAAGCTTTCTTT.

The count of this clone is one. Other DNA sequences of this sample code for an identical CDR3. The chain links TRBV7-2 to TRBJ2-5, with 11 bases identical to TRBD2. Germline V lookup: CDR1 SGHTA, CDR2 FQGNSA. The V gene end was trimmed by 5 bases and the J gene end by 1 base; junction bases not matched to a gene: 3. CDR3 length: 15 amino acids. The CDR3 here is CASSRTSGRQETQYF. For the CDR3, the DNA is TGTGCCAGCAGCCGGACTAGCGGGCGCCAAGAGACCCAGTACTTC.